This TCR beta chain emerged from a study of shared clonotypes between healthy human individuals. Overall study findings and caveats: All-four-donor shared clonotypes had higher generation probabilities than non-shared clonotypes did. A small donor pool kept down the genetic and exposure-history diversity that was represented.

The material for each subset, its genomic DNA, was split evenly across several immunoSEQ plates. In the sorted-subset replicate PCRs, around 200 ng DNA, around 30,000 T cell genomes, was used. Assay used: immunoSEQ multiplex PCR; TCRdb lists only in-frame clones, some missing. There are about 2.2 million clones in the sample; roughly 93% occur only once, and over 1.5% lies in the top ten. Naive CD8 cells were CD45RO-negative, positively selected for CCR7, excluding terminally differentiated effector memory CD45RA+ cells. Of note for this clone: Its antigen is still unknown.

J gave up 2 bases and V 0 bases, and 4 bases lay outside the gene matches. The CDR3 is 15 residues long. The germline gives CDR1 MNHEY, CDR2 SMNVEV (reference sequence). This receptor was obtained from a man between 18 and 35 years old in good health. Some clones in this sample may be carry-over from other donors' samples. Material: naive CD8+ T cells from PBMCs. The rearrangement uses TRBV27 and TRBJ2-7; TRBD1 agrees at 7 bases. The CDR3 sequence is CASSLSYRGPYEQYF. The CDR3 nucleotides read TGTGCCAGCAGTTTATCCTACAGGGGCCCCTACGAGCAGTACTTC.